These T cell receptor beta chains were read from a single sample in a study of beta chain features in type 1 diabetes. TCRdb's table, derived via immunoSEQ multiplex PCR, lists solely in-frame clones and lacks some. This sample has 300,000 to 450,000 clones, with 9.5% to 10% found just once. What was sequenced was central memory CD4+ T cells from blood. The receptors were gathered from a man aged 25-45 years with type 1 diabetes. Each CDR3 is given with its conserved first and last residue.

V gene: TRBV21-1; CDR3 length: 18; J gene: TRBJ2-1; CDR3 protein: CASSKGSRTSSSYNEQFF
V gene: TRBV28; CDR3 length: 15; J gene: TRBJ2-7; CDR3 protein: CASSFNRGRIDEQYF
V gene: TRBV10-1; CDR3 length: 13; J gene: TRBJ2-2; CDR3 protein: CASRQGGTGELFF
V gene: TRBV2; CDR3 length: 14; J gene: TRBJ1-4; CDR3 protein: CASTVQGYNEKLFF
V gene: TRBV7-2; CDR3 length: 12; J gene: TRBJ2-3; CDR3 protein: CASSATTDTQYF
V gene: TRBV7-2; CDR3 length: 15; J gene: TRBJ2-1; CDR3 protein: CASSPGLAGDNEQFF
V gene: TRBV28; CDR3 length: 14; J gene: TRBJ2-5; CDR3 protein: CASSLWDRGETQYF
V gene: TRBV5-4; CDR3 length: 16; J gene: TRBJ2-2; CDR3 protein: CASSLAGGSFTGELFF
V gene: TRBV4-1; CDR3 length: 18; J gene: TRBJ2-3; CDR3 protein: CASSQEDRAAGGGDTQYF
V gene: TRBV19; CDR3 length: 15; J gene: TRBJ1-5; CDR3 protein: CASSPGQGPNQPQHF
V gene: TRBV2; CDR3 length: 12; J gene: TRBJ1-2; CDR3 protein: CASSGTLYGYTF
V gene: TRBV7-3; CDR3 length: 17; J gene: TRBJ1-1; CDR3 protein: CASSQQPVRVTNTEAFF
V gene: TRBV7-2; CDR3 length: 15; J gene: TRBJ1-1; CDR3 protein: CASSFQATTNTEAFF
V gene: TRBV15; CDR3 length: 15; J gene: TRBJ2-7; CDR3 protein: CATSSRTGSSYEQYF
V gene: TRBV7-6; CDR3 length: 15; J gene: TRBJ2-7; CDR3 protein: CASSLAGTDIYEQYF
V gene: TRBV25-1; CDR3 length: 15; J gene: TRBJ1-2; CDR3 protein: CASSEWGTGGHGYTF
V gene: TRBV28; CDR3 length: 15; J gene: TRBJ1-3; CDR3 protein: CASSLFASGGNTIYF
V gene: TRBV19; CDR3 length: 13; J gene: TRBJ2-7; CDR3 protein: CASRRTGSYEQYF
V gene: TRBV7-2; CDR3 length: 12; J gene: TRBJ2-7; CDR3 protein: CASTTLGREQYF
V gene: TRBV27; CDR3 length: 15; J gene: TRBJ2-6; CDR3 protein: CASTSPRSGANVLTF
V gene: TRBV11-2; CDR3 length: 11; J gene: TRBJ2-1; CDR3 protein: CASSPANEQFF
V gene: TRBV5-4; CDR3 length: 15; J gene: TRBJ1-2; CDR3 protein: CASSSRTNVNYGYTF
V gene: TRBV5-6; CDR3 length: 17; J gene: TRBJ2-4; CDR3 protein: CASQKGGIVGPKNIQYF
V gene: TRBV9; CDR3 length: 19; J gene: TRBJ2-1; CDR3 protein: CASSGGQGPGGSSYNEQFF
V gene: TRBV28; CDR3 length: 12; J gene: TRBJ1-6; CDR3 protein: CASGTGLEPLHF
V gene: TRBV19; CDR3 length: 15; J gene: TRBJ2-7; CDR3 protein: CASSKIGTEHYEQYF
V gene: TRBV28; CDR3 length: 14; J gene: TRBJ2-3; CDR3 protein: CASSLGTKTDTQYF